The next 30 T cell receptor beta chains were all read from a single sample in a study of post-analysis software for immune sequencing data. Findings and caveats of the study: Roughly 5 TRBV segments, TRBV5-6, TRBV5-1 and TRBV20-1 among them, were found more frequent in patients than controls.

Their target antigens are unknown. Unique molecular identifiers were present in the TCR beta cDNA libraries. TCRdb called the PCR reads again in MiXCR, with one record for every CDR3 protein. Of hundreds of thousands of distinct CDR3 sequences in the sample, approximately 45% are singletons; the top ten hold 9% to 14%. Sample: blood. The origin of the receptors is a girl aged 5 to 17 with multiple sclerosis.

This clonotype has just one count. The V and J genes are TRBV5-1 and TRBJ2-5; 10 bases agree with TRBD1. V was pared by 2 bases and J by 5 bases, with 6 bases of the junction left unmatched. Germline V gene lookup returns CDR1 SGHRS and CDR2 YFSETQ. CDR3 length equals 15 residues. The CDR3: CASSFRDRGEETQYF. DNA of the CDR3: TGCGCCAGCAGCTTCCGGGACAGGGGAGAGGAGACCCAGTACTTC.

The chain combines TRBV29-1 with TRBJ2-1; D may be TRBD1 (5 bases). The germline CDR1 and CDR2 sequences are SQVTM and ANQGSEA. This CDR3 region has 17 residues. Trimming took off 0 bases at V and 9 bases at J, with 24 bases between the two ends. The CDR3 nucleotides are TGCAGCGTTGAAGATCCGGCTCTTCGGGCAGGGCCCAGTGAGCAGTTCTTC. Translated, it gives CSVEDPALRAGPSEQFF.

The sample holds a few counts of this clonotype. V usage is TRBV7-7 and J usage is TRBJ2-1; D might be TRBD2 (6 bases). The germline gives CDR1 SSHAT, CDR2 FNYEAQ (reference sequence). The CDR3 has 13 amino acids. This CDR3 reads CAISAGTNNEQFF. The CDR3 coding sequence is TGTGCTATATCGGCGGGAACTAACAATGAGCAGTTCTTC.

The rearrangement links TRBV5-1 to TRBJ2-1; TRBD2 aligns across 9 bases. The CDR3 consists of 14 residues. With 0 bases clipped from V and 5 bases from J, the junction kept 0 bases outside the gene matches. Germline V gene data show CDR1 as SGHRS and CDR2 as YFSETQ. The CDR3 here is CASSLASGDNEQFF. CDR3 DNA sequence: TGCGCCAGCAGCTTGGCTAGCGGGGACAATGAGCAGTTCTTC.

The chain carries TRBV27 and TRBJ1-5; the match to TRBD1 covers 7 bases. With 6 bases clipped from V and 2 bases from J, the junction kept 7 bases outside the gene matches. CDR1 and CDR2 (germline): MNHEY, SMNVEV (reference sequence). The CDR3 contains 15 residues. The DNA for the CDR3 is TGTGCCAGCAGGCTTACAGGGGTCGGCAATCAGCCCCAGCATTTT. Protein sequence: CASRLTGVGNQPQHF.

As to this clonotype: A read error may explain this, as a much larger clone is one base away. The chain links TRBV10-3 to TRBJ2-3; TRBD2 aligns across 9 bases. The trim removed 6 bases at V and 4 bases at J, leaving 11 bases unmatched. CDR3 size: 16 residues. Germline lookup yields CDR1 ENHRY and CDR2 SYGVKD. DNA for the CDR3: TGTGCCATCAGCGGGACTAGCTGGAACGTGCCAGATACGCAGTATTTT. The encoded protein is CAISGTSWNVPDTQYF.

The chain carries TRBV6-2 or TRBV6-3 and TRBJ2-4; D may correspond to TRBD1 or TRBD2 (5 bases each). Trimming cost V 2 bases and J 8 bases, with 16 bases left between them. Looked up from germline, CDR1 is MNHEY and CDR2 is SVGEGT. The CDR3 totals 15 residues. CDR3: CASSYPGQDEDIQYF. The CDR3 nucleotides are TGTGCCAGCAGTTACCCGGGGCAGGACGAGGACATTCAGTACTTC.

This rearrangement joins TRBV7-2 to TRBJ2-5; TRBD1 agrees at 9 bases. Germline-derived CDR1 and CDR2 are SGHTA and FQGNSA. This CDR3 contains 15 residues. V lost 5 bases, J lost 5 bases, and 9 bases stayed unmatched. CDR3 coding DNA: TGTGCCAGCAGCCTCCGGGACAGGGTGGAGGAGACCCAGTACTTC. Its translation: CASSLRDRVEETQYF. The full variable domain, completed using reference TRBV7-2 and TRBJ2-5, is GAGVSQSPSNKVTEKGKDVELRCDPISGHTALYWYRQSLGQGLEFLIYFQGNSAPDKSGLPSDRFSAERTGGSVSTLTIQRTQQEDSAVYLCASSLRDRVEETQYFGPGTRLLVL.

This clonotype was detected many times. The gene calls are TRBV10-3 and TRBJ2-1; perhaps TRBD2 as D (5 bases). Trimming shortened V by 0 bases and J by 5 bases, and 8 bases separated the two germline ends. Germline CDR1 is ENHRY and CDR2 is SYGVKD. This CDR3 comprises 14 residues. CDR3 region: CAISESSANNEQFF. CDR3 coding DNA: TGTGCCATCAGTGAGTCTAGCGCAAACAATGAGCAGTTCTTC.

This clonotype was counted a few times. V usage is TRBV7-3 and J usage is TRBJ2-1; unclear D gene. V was clipped by 5 bases and J by 7 bases, with 12 bases between them. Looked up from germline, CDR1 is SGHTA and CDR2 is FQGTGA. There are 13 residues in the CDR3. The CDR3: CASSPRPRNEQFF. The CDR3, as DNA: TGTGCCAGCAGCCCCAGGCCGCGGAATGAGCAGTTCTTC.

A few counts support this clonotype. This chain joins TRBV29-1 and TRBJ1-2; 9 bases line up with TRBD1. V was pared by 3 bases and J by 4 bases, with 3 bases of the junction left unmatched. Looked up from germline, CDR1 is SQVTM and CDR2 is ANQGSEA. The CDR3 consists of 13 residues. The CDR3 DNA sequence: TGCAGCGTTGAGGGGACAGGGACCTATGGCTACACCTTC. It translates to CSVEGTGTYGYTF.

This clonotype was detected only a few times. The chain recombines TRBV20-1 with TRBJ2-7; 7 nucleotides line up with TRBD2. Germline assignment: CDR1 DFQATT and CDR2 SNEGSKA (reference sequence). This CDR3 is built from 14 residues. V shed 0 bases, J shed 4 bases, and the junction held 6 bases outside the gene matches. As DNA, the CDR3 is TGCAGTGCTAGAGATTCAGCGGGGACTTACGAGCAGTACTTC. Protein: CSARDSAGTYEQYF.

The chain links TRBV7-2 to TRBJ1-2, with 8 bases lining up with TRBD1. Trimming removed 4 bases from V and 5 bases from J; junction bases left unmatched: 9. The germline CDR1 and CDR2 sequences are SGHTA and FQGNSA. The CDR3 contains 15 residues. The CDR3 here is CASSSRDRMSYGYTF. CDR3 DNA: TGTGCCAGCAGCTCCCGGGACAGGATGAGTTATGGCTACACCTTC.

This chain connects TRBV20-1 to TRBJ2-5; D ambiguous. The DNA matches TRBJ2-7 better at its end, which makes the J call doubtful. Germline CDR1 and CDR2: DFQATT and SNEGSKA (reference sequence). This CDR3 is built from 15 residues. Here the CDR3 DNA reads TGCAGTGCTAGAGATCGGCCAGCGAACTCCTACGAGCAGTACTTC. Its protein is CSARDRPANSYEQYF.

The chain couples TRBV6-4 to TRBJ2-5; TRBD1 or TRBD2 may be the D gene (5 bases each). Per germline, CDR1 MRHNA and CDR2 SNTAGT. The CDR3 sequence is 15 residues long. The ends were cut back, 5 bases at V and 4 bases at J, with 17 bases in the middle. This CDR3 reads CASSPSKGPPETQYF. The CDR3 DNA reads as TGTGCCAGCAGTCCCTCGAAGGGACCCCCAGAGACCCAGTACTTC.

The genes are TRBV2 and TRBJ2-3; D remains unclear. Germline values: CDR1 SNHLY, CDR2 FYNNEI. CDR3 size: 11 residues. The ends were cut back, 8 bases at V and 5 bases at J, with 8 bases in the middle. CDR3 sequence: CASPTRDTQYF. CDR3 bases: TGTGCCAGCCCCACGAGAGATACGCAGTATTTT.

This clonotype was observed many times. The J gene is TRBJ2-7, the V gene TRBV11-2, with TRBD2 identical over 9 bases. This CDR3 has 15 residues. J gave up 1 base and V 2 bases, and 3 bases lay outside the gene matches. The germline gives CDR1 SGHAT, CDR2 FQNNGV. The DNA for the CDR3 is TGTGCCAGCAGCTTAAGAGCGGGAGGTTCCTACGAGCAGTACTTC. It is translated as CASSLRAGGSYEQYF. Full variable domain (rest looked up from reference TRBV11-2 and TRBJ2-7): EAGVAQSPRYKIIEKRQSVAFWCNPISGHATLYWYQQILGQGPKLLIQFQNNGVVDDSQLPKDRFSAERLKGVDSTLKIQPAKLEDSAVYLCASSLRAGGSYEQYFGPGTRLTVT.

The CDR3 DNA reads as TGTGCCAGCAGCCAGAACTACTGGGATCAGCCCCAGCATTTT. This translates into CASSQNYWDQPQHF. This sequence joins TRBV3-1 and TRBJ1-5; D not resolved. CDR3 length equals 14 residues. V was pared by 3 bases and J by 5 bases, with 11 bases between. CDR1 is LGHDT and CDR2 is YNNKEL in the germline V gene (reference sequence).

The chain joins TRBV24-1 to TRBJ2-7; no clear D gene. The CDR3 runs 13 residues. The germline CDR1 and CDR2 sequences are KGHDR and SFDVKD. The germline V and J ends were trimmed by 4 bases and 6 bases, with 12 bases remaining between them. DNA of the CDR3: TGTGCCACCAGTGACCGTTGGACCCTCGAGCAGTACTTC. Protein product: CATSDRWTLEQYF.

The V call is TRBV7-3, the J call TRBJ1-1; D possibly corresponds to TRBD1 (6 bases). V was cut by 1 base and J by 4 bases, with 10 bases left in between. CDR1 is SGHTA and CDR2 is FQGTGA in the germline V gene. The CDR3 covers 14 residues. The CDR3 DNA reads as TGTGCCAGCAGCTTAATGTCAGGGGTCACTGAAGCTTTCTTT. Its translation is CASSLMSGVTEAFF.

This sequence joins TRBV12-3 or TRBV12-4 and TRBJ1-6; TRBD1 matches at 9 bases. Trimming at V came to 2 bases and at J to 9 bases, leaving 5 bases not matched to a gene. The CDR3 totals 15 residues. The CDR3 reads CASSLPDRGLSPLHF. The CDR3 DNA is TGTGCCAGCAGTTTACCGGACAGGGGACTTTCACCCCTCCACTTT.

V gene TRBV12-3 or TRBV12-4 combines with J gene TRBJ1-6, with a possible D match to TRBD1 (5 bases). CDR3 length: 15 residues. V gave up 1 base and J gave up 4 bases, with 8 bases separating them. As DNA, the CDR3 is TGTGCCAGCAGTTTAGGACAGCTTTATAATTCACCCCTCCACTTT. Translation gives CASSLGQLYNSPLHF.

This chain joins TRBV25-1 and TRBJ1-2, with D perhaps TRBD1 (5 bases). Germline values: CDR1 MGHDK, CDR2 SYGVNS. Trimming took off 3 bases at V and 2 bases at J, with 13 bases between the two ends. There are 15 residues in the CDR3. The CDR3 loop reads CASSEPQGPNYGYTF. The CDR3 bases are TGTGCCAGCAGTGAGCCCCAGGGACCGAACTATGGCTACACCTTC.

The CDR3, as DNA: TGTGCCATCAGACACCCGGCGGAGAGCACAGATACGCAGTATTTT. Its protein is CAIRHPAESTDTQYF. The genes are TRBV10-3 and TRBJ2-3; D gene ambiguous. The CDR3 is 15 residues long. V lost 6 bases and J lost 0, with 13 bases in between. Germline lookup yields CDR1 ENHRY and CDR2 SYGVKD.

The V gene is TRBV6-5, the J gene TRBJ2-3; a weak D match, TRBD1 (7 bases). The CDR3 is 14 amino acids. V lost 1 base, J lost 7 bases, and 12 bases lay in between. From germline, CDR1 is MNHEY and CDR2 SVGAGI. CDR3 in amino acids: CASSYFRGENTQYF. The DNA for the CDR3 is TGTGCCAGCAGTTACTTCAGGGGGGAAAATACGCAGTATTTT.

V gene TRBV28 combines with J gene TRBJ1-1; no clear D gene. V lost 3 bases and J lost 1, with 12 bases in between. CDR3 length: 15 residues. Germline V gene lookup returns CDR1 MDHEN and CDR2 SYDVKM. The CDR3 sequence: CASSFRLRTNTEAFF. CDR3 DNA: TGTGCCAGCAGTTTCCGACTACGTACGAACACTGAAGCTTTCTTT.

This clonotype came up a few times. The genes are TRBV9 and TRBJ2-7, with 7 bases that match TRBD2. In germline, CDR1 is SGDLS, CDR2 YYNGEE. This CDR3 contains 13 residues. The junction had 1 base not matched to a gene; V was cut back by 0 bases and J by 4 bases. CDR3 DNA: TGTGCCAGCAGCGTAGATAGCGGGTACGAGCAGTACTTC. Encoded protein: CASSVDSGYEQYF.

The chain couples TRBV29-1 to TRBJ1-1, with no clear D. Germline loops: CDR1 SQVTM, CDR2 ANQGSEA. This CDR3 spans 14 amino acids. V lost 4 bases and J 6 bases, leaving 18 bases between the germline ends. Written as DNA, the CDR3 is TGCAGCGTTGCTAGGGCATGGGGTGGGGCTGAAGCTTTCTTT. It yields the protein CSVARAWGGAEAFF.

The chain is built from TRBV5-1 and TRBJ2-7; D uncertain. There are 14 residues in the CDR3. Germline CDR1 SGHRS, CDR2 YFSETQ. V was cut by 1 base and J by 3 bases, with 11 bases left in between. The CDR3 loop is CASSLSQTGYEQYF. CDR3 coding DNA: TGCGCCAGCAGCTTGTCGCAGACCGGCTACGAGCAGTACTTC.

The chain links TRBV21-1 to TRBJ1-4. TRBV21-1 is a pseudogene locus. The CDR3 has 13 amino acids. The CDR3: CASSNGDNEKLFF. CDR3 coding DNA: TGTGCCAGCAGCAACGGCGACAATGAAAAACTGTTTTTT.